This TCR beta chain was obtained from a study of beta chain features in type 1 diabetes. Germline values: CDR1 LNHNV, CDR2 YYDKDF (reference sequence). CDR3 length: 15 amino acids. V lost 1 base and J 6 bases, leaving 13 bases between the germline ends. In the case of this clone: The antigen remains undetermined.

Study results and caveats: Type 1 diabetes patients showed fewer insertions and more deletions at VDJ junctions. TCRB repertoires of naive, central memory and Treg cells appeared more similar among patients than among healthy donors.

What was sequenced were expressed TCRB transcripts, since all of the isolated RNA had been reverse transcribed. There were approximately 3.5 million reads on average in the naive, central memory and regulatory T cell samples. The assay was immunoSEQ multiplex PCR, and TCRdb's table has in-frame clones only and misses some. This table has 250,000 to 300,000 clones, about 8% appearing once. The chain recombines TRBV15 with TRBJ1-5; a possible D gene is TRBD1 (5 bases). The material sequenced was central memory CD4+ T cells from blood. This sequence was found in a woman between 18 and 29 years old in good health. CDR3 sequence reads: CATSRGQISSQPQHF. CDR3 bases: TGTGCCACCAGCAGAGGACAGATAAGTTCTCAGCCCCAGCATTTT.